This T cell receptor (beta chain) was sequenced for a study of cytomegalovirus exposure and HLA in healthy donors. Findings and limits, study-wide: Segments of the TCR beta V type were, in most cases, productive about 90% or about 30% of the time in an earlier analysis. Sequencing had likely introduced a cluster of highly shared sequence variants as an artifact.

On this clone: Its specificity is unknown.

It was with 60 Vbeta and 13 Jbeta primers that the PCR ran. Only in-frame clones appear in the TCRdb table, and some are missing; sequencing was by immunoSEQ multiplex PCR. The sample has roughly 81,000 clones; over 70% are singletons. Trimming took 5 bases from V and 4 from J; bases not matched to a gene: 3. The CDR3 has 13 amino acids. CDR1 is MNHEY, CDR2 SMNVEV, per germline (reference sequence). This chain connects TRBV27 to TRBJ1-2, with TRBD1 matching 8 bases. This receptor was identified in a boy aged 10-17 years in good health and CMV-seronegative. The sequenced sample was PBMCs. CDR3: CASSRGQGYGYTF. DNA of the CDR3: TGTGCCAGCAGTCGTGGACAGGGCTATGGCTACACCTTC.